One sample yielded the 22 T cell receptor beta chains listed below, sequenced in a study of blood T cell repertoires in COVID-19. Measured with immunoSEQ multiplex PCR; TCRdb has only the in-frame clones, and not every one. The table records about 210,000 clones, around 85% of them present only once. The sample comprised peripheral blood. These receptors were obtained from a woman between 65 and 79 years old with COVID-19, enrolled during active disease.

The rearrangement links TRBV6-5 to TRBJ2-2, with 10 bases fitting TRBD1. Germline V CDR1 and CDR2: MNHEY, SVGAGI. This CDR3 is built from 15 residues. The J segment lost 5 bases and the V segment lost 4 bases, leaving 4 bases of the junction unmatched. CDR3 protein: CASSSDRGRTGELFF. CDR3 sequence (DNA): TGTGCCAGCAGTTCAGACAGGGGGCGAACCGGGGAGCTGTTTTTT.

The chain employs TRBV30 and TRBJ1-6; D gene uncertain. The V gene's germline CDR1 is GTSNPN and CDR2 SVGIG (reference sequence). The CDR3 is 16 residues long. The V gene lost 4 bases and the J gene lost 8 bases, with 21 bases spanning the gap. The CDR3 loop is CAWTSTRPGRDSPLHF. CDR3 in DNA: TGTGCCTGGACCTCAACGCGACCGGGAAGGGATTCACCCCTCCACTTT.

The chain joins TRBV6-2 or TRBV6-3 to TRBJ1-1; 7 nucleotides match TRBD1. Germline values: CDR1 MNHEY, CDR2 SVGEGT. Germline trimming cut 5 bases from V and 4 bases from J; bases unmatched to any gene: 4. The CDR3 covers 13 residues. The CDR3 DNA follows: TGTGCCAGCAGTACAGGGGCCACCACTGAAGCTTTCTTT. It is translated as CASSTGATTEAFF.

This chain links TRBV5-1 with TRBJ1-2, with no clear D. Germline CDR1 SGHRS, CDR2 YFSETQ. V gave up 1 base and J gave up 2 bases, with 9 bases separating them. The CDR3 totals 14 residues. CDR3 protein: CASSLYAANYGYTF. In DNA, the CDR3 is TGCGCCAGCAGCTTGTATGCGGCGAACTATGGCTACACCTTC. The full variable domain, rest sourced from reference TRBV5-1 and TRBJ1-2, is KAGVTQTPRYLIKTRGQQVTLSCSPISGHRSVSWYQQTPGQGLQFLFEYFSETQRNKGNFPGRFSGRQFSNSRSEMNVSTLELGDSALYLCASSLYAANYGYTFGSGTRLTVV.

Worth noting for this clone: The junction and the germline gene differ at one end; a read error may be behind it. The chain has TRBV2 and TRBJ2-2; D is perhaps TRBD1 (5 bases). The CDR3 consists of 15 residues. Germline assignment: CDR1 SNHLY and CDR2 FYNNEI. The CDR3, as DNA: TGTGCCGGCAGCTTGAGGACACCGAGCACCGGGGAGCTGTTTTTT. It yields the protein CAGSLRTPSTGELFF.

The chain employs TRBV18 and TRBJ1-1; possible D gene TRBD1, 5 bases. The CDR3 consists of 14 residues. V lost 1 base and J 8 bases, leaving 14 bases between the germline ends. Germline assignment: CDR1 KGHSH and CDR2 LQKENI. The CDR3 reads CASSPRAGIGEAFF. For the CDR3, the DNA is TGTGCCAGCTCACCACGGGCAGGGATAGGAGAAGCTTTCTTT.

This clone appeared a single time. The J gene is TRBJ2-1, the V gene TRBV7-2; D call uncertain. V was cut by 4 bases and J by 4 bases, with 14 bases left in between. Germline CDR1 is SGHTA and CDR2 is FQGNSA. The CDR3 totals 15 residues. The CDR3 protein is CASSSPARDYNEQFF. The DNA for the CDR3 is TGTGCCAGCAGCTCCCCGGCTAGAGATTACAATGAGCAGTTCTTC.

The chain recombines TRBV4-2 with TRBJ1-1; D might be TRBD1 (5 bases). CDR1 and CDR2 from the germline V gene are LGHNA and YNFKEQ. The CDR3 is made up of 15 amino acids. Trimming removed 1 base at V and 4 bases at J, with 13 bases between. The CDR3: CASSQVAGQSTEAFF. CDR3 nucleotides: TGTGCCAGCAGCCAAGTAGCGGGGCAGAGCACTGAAGCTTTCTTT.

CDR3: CSVAGTSGSIGQFF. The CDR3 bases are TGCAGCGTGGCCGGGACTAGCGGGAGTATAGGGCAGTTCTTC. The V gene is TRBV29-1, the J gene TRBJ2-1, with 14 positions matching TRBD2. The germline gives CDR1 SQVTM, CDR2 ANQGSEA. After removal of 6 bases from V and 12 bases from J, the junction contained 10 bases not matched to a gene. The CDR3 sequence is 14 residues long.

This clone was counted only a few times. The identical CDR3 is also encoded by other nucleotide sequences in the sample. J is TRBJ2-1 and V is TRBV9; D call uncertain. Trimming took off 0 bases at V and 4 bases at J, with 11 bases between the two ends. The CDR3 has 15 amino acids. Germline V gives CDR1 SGDLS, CDR2 YYNGEE. This CDR3 is CASSVGPVSYNEQFF. The CDR3 DNA reads as TGTGCCAGCAGCGTAGGGCCCGTATCGTACAATGAGCAGTTCTTC.

The sample holds one count of this clone. One junction end disagrees with the germline gene, perhaps due to a read error. The V and J genes are TRBV7-7 and TRBJ2-1, with D maybe TRBD2 (5 bases). The CDR3 loop spans 16 amino acids. CDR1 is SSHAT, CDR2 FNYEAQ, per germline (reference sequence). In DNA, the CDR3 is TGTGCTAGCAGCTTAGGAGATCCGGGAACCTACAATGAGCAGTTCTTC. It translates to CASSLGDPGTYNEQFF.

As DNA, the CDR3 is TGTGCCAGCAGCAAACTACTAGCGGGGGGGACCGGGGAGCTGTTTTTT. This codes for CASSKLLAGGTGELFF. This sequence joins TRBV14 and TRBJ2-2, with 13 positions matching TRBD2. Germline-derived CDR1 and CDR2 are SGHDN and FVKESK. There are 16 residues in the CDR3. V dropped 5 bases and J dropped 5; count of bases not matched to a gene: 5.

V usage is TRBV19 and J usage is TRBJ1-4, with TRBD1 identical over 7 bases. This CDR3 is built from 16 residues. From germline, CDR1 is LNHDA and CDR2 SQIVND (reference sequence). Losses at the gene ends were 3 bases for V and 3 bases for J; bases not matched to a gene: 7. Here the CDR3 reads CASSIGGGAANEKLFF. DNA of the CDR3: TGTGCCAGTAGTATTGGAGGGGGCGCAGCTAATGAAAAACTGTTTTTT.

V usage is TRBV6-4 and J usage is TRBJ2-1; D is uncertain. Germline V gene sequence: CDR1 MRHNA, CDR2 SNTAGT. The CDR3 is made up of 15 amino acids. Trimming took 5 bases from V and 6 from J, leaving 17 bases between them. Here the CDR3 reads CASSRSSIVSNEQFF. DNA of the CDR3: TGTGCCAGCAGTCGATCCTCTATCGTGAGCAATGAGCAGTTCTTC.

The chain couples TRBV9 to TRBJ1-3; no clear D gene. The V gene's germline CDR1 is SGDLS and CDR2 YYNGEE. This CDR3 has 16 residues. Trimming took 0 bases from V and 0 from J, leaving 10 bases between them. CDR3 in DNA: TGTGCCAGCAGCGTAGCTGTGGGAGACTCTGGAAACACCATATATTTT. Protein: CASSVAVGDSGNTIYF.

V usage is TRBV2 and J usage is TRBJ1-5, with 7 bases lining up with TRBD1. Germline V gene data show CDR1 as SNHLY and CDR2 as FYNNEI. This CDR3 contains 16 residues. Trimming cost V 4 bases and J 1 base; bases outside gene matches: 7. In nucleotides, the CDR3 is TGTGCCAGCAGTGGACAGGGTAAGAAGAGCAATCAGCCCCAGCATTTT. It specifies CASSGQGKKSNQPQHF.

V is TRBV7-9 and J is TRBJ1-4; the D gene is possibly TRBD1 (6 bases). V lost 2 bases to trimming and J lost 11 bases, with 15 bases between them. Germline V gene sequence: CDR1 SEHNR, CDR2 FQNEAQ (reference sequence). The CDR3 has 14 residues. This chain's CDR3 is CASSLTGSGGKLFF. The CDR3 DNA follows: TGTGCCAGCAGCTTAACAGGGTCAGGTGGGAAACTGTTTTTT.

The genes are TRBV7-9 and TRBJ1-6, with TRBD1 matching 7 bases. V shed 6 bases and J 5 bases; nucleotides not matched to a gene: 7. The CDR3 length is 15 residues. Per germline, CDR1 SEHNR and CDR2 FQNEAQ (reference sequence). CDR3 nucleotide sequence: TGTGCCAGCAGAACGACAGGGAAGCATAATTCACCCCTCCACTTT. Protein: CASRTTGKHNSPLHF.

V and J are TRBV7-2 and TRBJ1-2, with TRBD1 as a possible D gene (5 bases). This CDR3 spans 15 amino acids. Germline V CDR1 and CDR2: SGHTA, FQGNSA. V dropped 3 bases and J dropped 5 bases, with 16 bases sitting between them. CDR3 in amino acids: CASSFGGGRDYGYTF. CDR3 in DNA: TGTGCCAGCAGCTTCGGGGGAGGCAGGGATTATGGCTACACCTTC.

CDR3: CASSTTGTANEKLFF. In nucleotides, the CDR3 is TGTGCCAGTAGTACCACCGGGACAGCTAATGAAAAACTGTTTTTT. V usage is TRBV19 and J usage is TRBJ1-4; 7 bases line up with TRBD1. CDR3 size: 15 residues. The germline V gene encodes CDR1 LNHDA and CDR2 SQIVND (reference sequence). The V gene end was trimmed by 4 bases and the J gene end by 3 bases; junction bases not matched to a gene: 5. Complete variable domain (other parts from reference TRBV19 and TRBJ1-4): DGGITQSPKYLFRKEGQNVTLSCEQNLNHDAMYWYRQDPGQGLRLIYYSQIVNDFQKGDIAEGYSVSREKKESFPLTVTSAQKNPTAFYLCASSTTGTANEKLFFGSGTQLSVL.

The rearrangement links TRBV6-2 or TRBV6-3 to TRBJ1-2; 9 bases line up with TRBD1. The germline V gene encodes CDR1 MNHEY and CDR2 SVGEGT. V shed 5 bases, J shed 4 bases, and the junction held 5 bases outside the gene matches. CDR3 length equals 14 residues. CDR3: CASSPQTGGYGYTF. CDR3 in DNA: TGTGCCAGCAGTCCACAGACAGGGGGCTATGGCTACACCTTC.

The J gene is TRBJ2-7, the V gene TRBV19; TRBD2 matches at 14 bases. Germline CDR1 is LNHDA and CDR2 is SQIVND (reference sequence). This CDR3 spans 18 amino acids. V shed 3 bases and J 2 bases; nucleotides not matched to a gene: 9. The CDR3 region is CASSILGLAGAKPYEQYF. The CDR3 DNA reads TGTGCCAGTAGTATCTTGGGACTAGCGGGAGCCAAACCCTACGAGCAGTACTTC.